A single sample is the source of the 16 T cell receptor beta chains below, sequenced in a study of radiotherapy plus CTLA-4 blockade in lung cancer (dated by TCRdb to 2016 to 2019). Libraries were made using the immunoSEQ multiplex PCR assay. As stored in TCRdb, this immuneACCESS dataset retains in-frame rearrangements with V and J assigned. A fraction of the clones does not appear; measured against another copy, unresolved V genes explain less than half of the discrepancy, and the remainder lacks a known reason. The sample has 90,000 or so clones on record, approximately 84% of them singletons. The top ten clonotypes cover more than 2% of the sample. Here the sequenced sample was peripheral blood, taken from a patient treated with radiotherapy plus ipilimumab. These receptor sequences come from a human donor with non-small cell lung cancer who had a partial response to radiotherapy plus ipilimumab.

This clone was observed once. V gene TRBV19 combines with J gene TRBJ1-4; D may be TRBD1 (5 bases). V lost 4 bases and J 7 bases, leaving 22 bases between the germline ends. Germline V lookup: CDR1 LNHDA, CDR2 SQIVND (reference sequence). The length of the CDR3 is 17 residues. CDR3 DNA sequence: TGTGCCAGTAGTACACGGGCAGGGTTCGGTTTTAGTGAAAAACTGTTTTTT. It is translated as CASSTRAGFGFSEKLFF.

The chain recombines TRBV6-1 with TRBJ2-7, with D unclear. V was clipped by 6 bases and J by 5 bases, with 11 bases between them. The CDR3 extends over 12 amino acids. Germline values: CDR1 MNHNS, CDR2 SASEGT. CDR3 amino acids: CASSPQSDEQYF. CDR3 DNA sequence: TGTGCCAGCAGCCCCCAGTCTGACGAGCAGTACTTC.

The chain combines TRBV28 with TRBJ2-5, with 7 bases that match TRBD1. The germline CDR1 and CDR2 sequences are MDHEN and SYDVKM. Trimming removed 5 bases from V and 5 bases from J; junction bases left unmatched: 11. The CDR3 extends over 15 amino acids. CDR3 DNA sequence: TGTGCCAGCAGTCCGACAGGGAACAACCGGGAGACCCAGTACTTC. This codes for CASSPTGNNRETQYF.

V gene TRBV18 combines with J gene TRBJ2-3; no clear D. V lost 2 bases, J lost 6 bases, and 15 bases lay in between. Germline lookup yields CDR1 KGHSH and CDR2 LQKENI. CDR3 length: 15 residues. CDR3 bases: TGTGCCAGCTCACCATCCCAGGTTCTGGCGGATACGCAGTATTTT. It is translated as CASSPSQVLADTQYF.

J is TRBJ2-3 and V is TRBV10-1; D is possibly TRBD2 (5 bases). The germline V and J ends were trimmed by 6 bases and 4 bases, with 17 bases remaining between them. CDR1 is WNHNN and CDR2 is SYGVQD in the germline V gene (reference sequence). The CDR3 has 15 amino acids. DNA of the CDR3: TGCGCCAGCAGGGCGGGCTCGCGGCCGGCAGATACGCAGTATTTT. Encoded protein: CASRAGSRPADTQYF.

This clone was counted a few times. The V call is TRBV5-6, the J call TRBJ1-1; 8 nucleotides match TRBD1. Losses at the gene ends were 3 bases for V and 4 bases for J; bases not matched to a gene: 8. The CDR3 covers 15 residues. Germline lookup yields CDR1 SGHDT and CDR2 YYEEEE. The CDR3 bases are TGTGCCAGCAGCTGGGGCCAGGGGGCGAGCACTGAAGCTTTCTTT. It is translated as CASSWGQGASTEAFF.

This clone was seen a few times. The genes are TRBV7-9 and TRBJ2-2; D is unclear. Between the trimmed V and J ends, which lost 4 bases and 1 base, there was a span of 13 bases. CDR1 is SEHNR, CDR2 FQNEAQ, per germline (reference sequence). This CDR3 region has 16 residues. The CDR3 spells CASSWPSFQNTGELFF. The CDR3, as DNA: TGTGCCAGCAGCTGGCCAAGTTTCCAGAACACCGGGGAGCTGTTTTTT.

This chain connects TRBV28 to TRBJ2-7; D remains ambiguous. The CDR3 runs 17 residues. Germline V gene sequence: CDR1 MDHEN, CDR2 SYDVKM. Trimming shortened V by 3 bases and J by 0 bases, and 18 bases separated the two germline ends. The CDR3 DNA is TGTGCCAGCAGTTTTTTGTGTGAGCGACGTAACTCCTACGAGCAGTACGTC. Protein product: CASSFLCERRNSYEQYV.

The rearrangement links TRBV6-6 to TRBJ1-5, with D uncertain. Deletions cut 2 bases from V and 9 bases from J, with 8 bases between. From germline, CDR1 is MNHNY and CDR2 SVGAGI (reference sequence). The CDR3 contains 12 residues. Here the CDR3 reads CASSYMEGPQHF. CDR3 bases: TGTGCCAGCAGTTACATGGAGGGGCCCCAGCATTTT.

The chain employs TRBV6-5 and TRBJ1-5, with TRBD1 matching over 8 bases. This CDR3 comprises 15 residues. CDR1 MNHEY and CDR2 SVGAGI come from the germline V gene. V lost 6 bases to trimming and J lost 5 bases; unmatched junction nucleotides: 9. The CDR3 here is CASSSDRGYYQPQHF. Here the CDR3 DNA reads TGTGCCAGCAGCTCAGACAGGGGATACTATCAGCCCCAGCATTTT.

The chain is built from TRBV11-3 and TRBJ2-7; TRBD1 matches at 8 bases. Germline loops: CDR1 SGHNT, CDR2 YENEEA. Losses at the gene ends were 5 bases for V and 1 base for J; bases not matched to a gene: 7. The CDR3 consists of 15 residues. The CDR3 spells CASSPTGTGSYEQYF. CDR3 nucleotides: TGTGCCAGCAGCCCGACCGGGACAGGATCCTACGAGCAGTACTTC.

The V gene is TRBV2, the J gene TRBJ2-5; D uncertain. V was cut by 3 bases and J by 1 base, with 6 bases left in between. Germline CDR1 SNHLY, CDR2 FYNNEI. The CDR3 sequence is 13 residues long. The DNA of the CDR3 is TGTGCCAGCAGTGAGGTCAGCCAAGAGACCCAGTACTTC. This codes for CASSEVSQETQYF.

The table lists this clone with a few counts. V gene TRBV19 combines with J gene TRBJ1-2; D possibly corresponds to TRBD1 (5 bases). CDR3 length: 13 amino acids. Germline CDR1 and CDR2: LNHDA and SQIVND (reference sequence). Trimming cost V 5 bases and J 6 bases, with 13 bases left between them. This CDR3 reads CASSLMTVDGYTF. CDR3 DNA: TGTGCCAGTAGTCTTATGACAGTGGATGGCTACACCTTC.

This sequence joins TRBV4-1 and TRBJ2-3, with TRBD2 identical over 13 bases. Germline CDR1 MGHRA, CDR2 YSYEKL. The V gene end was trimmed by 3 bases and the J gene end by 0 bases; junction bases not matched to a gene: 6. The CDR3 spans 18 residues. For the CDR3, the DNA is TGCGCCAGCAGCCACCGACTAGCGGGAGGCCTAAGCACAGATACGCAGTATTTT. It specifies CASSHRLAGGLSTDTQYF.

The V and J genes are TRBV25-1 and TRBJ1-1; 11 nucleotides match TRBD1. Germline V gene lookup returns CDR1 MGHDK and CDR2 SYGVNS. V lost 10 bases, J lost 5 bases, and 6 bases stayed unmatched. The CDR3 is made up of 13 amino acids. The CDR3 is CATLGQGGTEAFF. In DNA, the CDR3 is TGTGCCACCCTGGGACAGGGGGGTACTGAAGCTTTCTTT.

The chain recombines TRBV27 with TRBJ2-5; D not resolved. The closer fit of TRBJ2-7 to the DNA end suggests the J call may be wrong. CDR3 length: 13 amino acids. Germline V gene lookup returns CDR1 MNHEY and CDR2 SMNVEV (reference sequence). In nucleotides, the CDR3 is TGTGCCAGCAGTTTAGGGCAGGACTACGAGCAGTACTTC. Translation: CASSLGQDYEQYF.